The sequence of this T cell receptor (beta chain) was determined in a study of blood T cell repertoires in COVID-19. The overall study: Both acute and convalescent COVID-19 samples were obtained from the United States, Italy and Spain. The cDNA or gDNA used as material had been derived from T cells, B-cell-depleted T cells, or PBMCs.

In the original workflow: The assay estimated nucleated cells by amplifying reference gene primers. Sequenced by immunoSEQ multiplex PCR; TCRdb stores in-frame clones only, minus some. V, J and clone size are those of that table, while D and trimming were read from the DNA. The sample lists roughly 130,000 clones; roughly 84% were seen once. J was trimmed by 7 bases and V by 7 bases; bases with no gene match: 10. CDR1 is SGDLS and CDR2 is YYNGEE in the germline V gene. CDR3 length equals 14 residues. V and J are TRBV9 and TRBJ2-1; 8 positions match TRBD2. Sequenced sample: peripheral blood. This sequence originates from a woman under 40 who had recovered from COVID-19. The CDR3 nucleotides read TGTGCCAGCGCCTCGGGAGGGCCGAGTAATGAGCAGTTCTTC. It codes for CASASGGPSNEQFF.